One T cell receptor beta chain is described in this entry. No antigen is known for it. CD8+ and CD4+ T cells taken from blood had their TCR beta sequenced. The multiple sclerosis controls comprised treatment-naive patients whose relapsing-remitting disease was stable or active. Negative isolation was used for CD8+ and CD4+ T cells and FACS enrichment for TEMRA cells. CDR3 length equals 12 residues. The germline V gene encodes CDR1 MNHEY and CDR2 SVGEGT. V lost 7 bases to trimming and J lost 5 bases, with 12 bases between them. The data belong to a study of CD8 T cells in Susac syndrome. The study's findings and limits: As the study acknowledged, the number of individuals who were part of its TCR sequencing and HLA analysis was relatively small.

An input of about 0.45 to 1 ug of RNA was subjected to reverse transcription using random hexamers. TCRdb processed the immunoSEQ multiplex PCR reads anew with MiXCR; each CDR3 protein has one entry. Among 250,000 to 300,000 distinct CDR3 sequences listed, 89% were seen once. The V call is TRBV6-2 or TRBV6-3, the J call TRBJ2-7; D unclear. This TCR derives from a human donor with multiple sclerosis. The specimen sequenced was CD8+ T cells from PBMCs. The CDR3 nucleotides read TGTGCCAGCACCTACAGTGGTCACGAGCAGTACTTC. Protein product: CASTYSGHEQYF.